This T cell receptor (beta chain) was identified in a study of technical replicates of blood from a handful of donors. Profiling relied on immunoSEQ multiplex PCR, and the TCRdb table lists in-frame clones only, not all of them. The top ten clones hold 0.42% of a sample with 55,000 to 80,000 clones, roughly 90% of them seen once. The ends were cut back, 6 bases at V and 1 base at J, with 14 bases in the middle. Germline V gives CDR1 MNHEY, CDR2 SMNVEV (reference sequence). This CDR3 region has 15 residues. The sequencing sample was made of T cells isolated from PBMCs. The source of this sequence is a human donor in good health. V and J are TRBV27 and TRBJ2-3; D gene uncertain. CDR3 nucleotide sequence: TGTGCCAGCAGACTGATCAGGCATGGCACAGATACGCAGTATTTT. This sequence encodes CASRLIRHGTDTQYF.